The sequence of this TCR beta chain was determined in a study of T cell changes during pregnancy in multiple sclerosis (dated by TCRdb to between 2019 and 2020). Concerning the study at large: The study looked at changes in the T cell repertoire across pregnancy in women with multiple sclerosis.

Library preparation employed the immunoSEQ multiplex PCR assay. Not all clones reach the TCRdb copy of this immuneACCESS table, which keeps in-frame sequences only. Checked studies attribute under half of the gap to unresolved V genes and leave the rest unexplained. The sample data list about 32,000 clones, and about 92% of these were observed just once. Approximately 5.4% of the sample is held by the ten biggest clonotypes. As concerns this clone: Its antigen target is currently unknown. The record has no base qualities; no much larger clone is one base away.

A distance of 14 bases separates the germline ends of V and J, which lose 4 bases and 2 bases respectively. CDR1 and CDR2 (SQVTM, ANQGSEA) derive from the germline V gene. Counted from cysteine to phenylalanine, this CDR3 has 15 amino acids. Only CDR3 DNA remains: 45 bases, in frame from the first base. Here the chain combines TRBV29-1 and TRBJ2-2, with TRBD1 perhaps the D gene, on 6 matching bases. This material consisted of CD8+ T cells from peripheral blood mononuclear cells, taken in the first trimester of pregnancy. The receptor was derived from a female donor with multiple sclerosis, enrolled in a pregnancy study. CDR3 loop: CSVVKRQDNTGELFF. The DNA sequence is TGCAGCGTTGTTAAGCGACAGGACAACACCGGGGAGCTGTTTTTT.